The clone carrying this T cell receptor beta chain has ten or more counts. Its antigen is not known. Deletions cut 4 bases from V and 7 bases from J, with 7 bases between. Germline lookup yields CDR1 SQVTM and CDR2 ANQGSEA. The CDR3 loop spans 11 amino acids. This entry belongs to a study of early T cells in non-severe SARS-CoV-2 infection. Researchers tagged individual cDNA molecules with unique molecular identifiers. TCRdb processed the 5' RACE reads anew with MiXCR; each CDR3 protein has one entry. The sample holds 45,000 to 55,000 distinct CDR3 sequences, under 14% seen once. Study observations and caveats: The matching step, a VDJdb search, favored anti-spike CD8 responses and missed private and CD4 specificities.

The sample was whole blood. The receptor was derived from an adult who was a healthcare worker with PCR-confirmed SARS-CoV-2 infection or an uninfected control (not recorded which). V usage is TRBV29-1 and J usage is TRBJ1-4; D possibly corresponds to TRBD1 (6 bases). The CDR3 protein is CSVGDTEKLFF. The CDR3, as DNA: TGCAGCGTTGGGGACACTGAAAAACTGTTTTTT.